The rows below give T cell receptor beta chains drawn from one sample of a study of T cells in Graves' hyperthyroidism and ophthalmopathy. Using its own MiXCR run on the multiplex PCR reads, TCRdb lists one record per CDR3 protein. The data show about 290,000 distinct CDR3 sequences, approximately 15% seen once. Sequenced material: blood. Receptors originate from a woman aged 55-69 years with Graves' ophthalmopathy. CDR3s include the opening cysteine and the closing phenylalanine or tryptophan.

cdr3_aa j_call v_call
CASSRDPGNSPLHF TRBJ1-6 TRBV9
CASRRWDRGIEAGYTF TRBJ1-2 TRBV12-3/TRBV12-4
CASSARTNEKLFF TRBJ1-4 TRBV18
CASSLYVGASSRELFF TRBJ2-2 TRBV7-2
CASSLEDRDRGYTF TRBJ1-2 TRBV7-9
CASSLPGSTIYF TRBJ2-5 TRBV3-1
CASSYSRSSQFF TRBJ2-1 TRBV6-2/TRBV6-3
CASSFPTSGGGNEQFF TRBJ2-1 TRBV28
CASSEPHGETQYF TRBJ2-5 TRBV5-1
CASSLDGSIDGYTF TRBJ1-2 TRBV7-2
CASSYSGTDYYEQYF TRBJ2-7 TRBV6-6
CASSFGTSGIFPRNEQFF TRBJ2-1 TRBV12-3/TRBV12-4